These 11 T cell receptor beta chains were sequenced from one sample in a study of control samples from healthy donors and cancer patients. Data came from immunoSEQ multiplex PCR; TCRdb stores just in-frame clones and leaves some out. The data show fewer than 45,000 clones, around 90% seen once. The sequenced sample consisted of PBMCs. The receptors were sampled from a woman aged 40 to 50 with head and neck cancer.

The V and J genes are TRBV5-1 and TRBJ2-2; TRBD2 is a possible D gene (5 bases). The V and J ends lost 5 bases and 0 bases respectively, with 8 bases between them. Germline CDR1 reads SGHRS; CDR2 reads YFSETQ. The CDR3 sequence is 14 residues long. CDR3 protein: CASRLDTNTGELFF. DNA for the CDR3: TGCGCCAGCAGACTAGATACGAACACCGGGGAGCTGTTTTTT. The variable domain in full, completed from reference TRBV5-1 and TRBJ2-2, reads KAGVTQTPRYLIKTRGQQVTLSCSPISGHRSVSWYQQTPGQGLQFLFEYFSETQRNKGNFPGRFSGRQFSNSRSEMNVSTLELGDSALYLCASRLDTNTGELFFGEGSRLTVL.

J is TRBJ2-2 and V is TRBV10-3, with 9 nucleotides matching TRBD1. There are 18 residues in the CDR3. J was trimmed by 4 bases and V by 5 bases; bases with no gene match: 14. The germline gives CDR1 ENHRY, CDR2 SYGVKD. The CDR3 is CAISQDGRTGVGTGELFF. Written as DNA, the CDR3 is TGTGCCATCAGTCAAGATGGGCGGACAGGGGTGGGCACCGGGGAGCTGTTTTTT.

The table lists this clone with a count of one. As DNA, the CDR3 is TGTGCCAGCAGCTTGAATACGGGACAAAGTAATGAAAAACTGTTTTTT. This encodes CASSLNTGQSNEKLFF. The chain uses TRBV5-4 and TRBJ1-4; a weak D match, TRBD1 (6 bases). This CDR3 has 16 amino acids. Deletions cut 1 base from V and 4 bases from J, with 14 bases between. CDR1 SGHNT and CDR2 YYREEE come from the germline V gene (reference sequence).

This sequence joins TRBV6-4 and TRBJ2-1, with D perhaps TRBD2 (7 bases). Trimming took 6 bases from V and 12 from J, leaving 18 bases between them. Germline V CDR1 and CDR2: MRHNA, SNTAGT. The CDR3 totals 13 residues. The DNA for the CDR3 is TGTGCCAGCAGCGAGACTAGGGGGGGGGCGCAGTTCTTC. Translated: CASSETRGGAQFF.

The chain joins TRBV27 to TRBJ1-2; a possible D gene is TRBD1 (5 bases). The length of the CDR3 is 14 residues. V dropped 2 bases and J dropped 2 bases, with 9 bases sitting between them. Germline CDR1 and CDR2: MNHEY and SMNVEV (reference sequence). CDR3 loop: CASSLTRENYGYTF. CDR3 sequence (DNA): TGTGCCAGCAGTTTAACCAGGGAAAACTATGGCTACACCTTC.

The chain uses TRBV2 and TRBJ2-1; D possibly corresponds to TRBD1 (6 bases). The length of the CDR3 is 14 residues. The germline gives CDR1 SNHLY, CDR2 FYNNEI. V shed 7 bases and J shed 2 bases, with 12 bases lying between them. CDR3 in amino acids: CASIRTATYNEQFF. In DNA form, the CDR3 reads TGTGCCAGCATCCGGACAGCGACCTACAATGAGCAGTTCTTC.

The chain carries TRBV15 and TRBJ1-5; 7 nucleotides match TRBD1. The germline CDR1 and CDR2 sequences are LNHNV and YYDKDF (reference sequence). This CDR3 comprises 16 residues. The J segment lost 0 bases and the V segment lost 8 bases, leaving 10 bases of the junction unmatched. CDR3 DNA: TGTGCCACCCAAGAGGGGGCCCGTTATAGCAATCAGCCCCAGCATTTT. Its translation: CATQEGARYSNQPQHF.

The V call is TRBV24-1, the J call TRBJ2-2, with a possible D match to TRBD2 (5 bases). This CDR3 has 20 residues. V lost 7 bases to trimming and J lost 0 bases, with 26 bases between them. The V gene's germline CDR1 is KGHDR and CDR2 SFDVKD. CDR3 DNA: TGTGCCACCAGGGATGCCATCGGACCGGGCTCCGGGGCGAACACCGGGGAGCTGTTTTTT. Translating gives CATRDAIGPGSGANTGELFF.

This clone was picked up one time. The chain is built from TRBV2 and TRBJ2-3; TRBD2 matches at 10 bases. Trimming at V came to 6 bases and at J to 5 bases, leaving 17 bases not matched to a gene. CDR1 and CDR2 from the germline V gene are SNHLY and FYNNEI. The CDR3 extends over 18 amino acids. CDR3 residues: CASRGLAGALPFGDTQYF. The CDR3 DNA follows: TGTGCCAGCAGGGGGCTAGCGGGGGCCCTTCCCTTTGGAGATACGCAGTATTTT.

J is TRBJ1-1 and V is TRBV5-1; tentatively, D is TRBD1 (6 bases). Germline CDR1 and CDR2: SGHRS and YFSETQ. The CDR3 contains 15 residues. The ends were cut back, 7 bases at V and 1 base at J, with 17 bases in the middle. In DNA, the CDR3 is TGCGCCAGCGCCCGAGAACAGGGTTCGAACACTGAAGCTTTCTTT. This gives the protein CASAREQGSNTEAFF.

The V gene is TRBV19, the J gene TRBJ1-1, with D tentatively TRBD1 (6 bases). The V end lost 5 bases, the J end lost 10 bases, and 17 bases lay between the germline ends. The CDR3 consists of 13 residues. Germline CDR1 LNHDA, CDR2 SQIVND (reference sequence). The CDR3 bases are TGTGCCAGTAGTCCCCGTGGGGGCTTTACAGCTTTCTTT. This sequence encodes CASSPRGGFTAFF.